Below, 17 T cell receptor beta chains from the same sample are listed, as sequenced in a study of cytomegalovirus exposure and HLA in healthy donors. The protocol was immunoSEQ multiplex PCR, while the TCRdb copy is restricted to in-frame clones and leaves out a portion. The sample yields 200,000 or so clones, 88% seen once. Sequenced: PBMCs. The receptors shown here come from a woman aged 18-30 years in good health and CMV-seronegative.

This clone showed up just once. The chain carries TRBV2 and TRBJ1-1; 8 bases map to TRBD1. CDR1 SNHLY and CDR2 FYNNEI come from the germline V gene. V shed 4 bases, J shed 2 bases, and the junction held 6 bases outside the gene matches. The CDR3 has 15 residues. CDR3 sequence (DNA): TGTGCCAGCAGTGCCGCAGGGGGCAGTAACACTGAAGCTTTCTTT. Its translation: CASSAAGGSNTEAFF.

CDR3 DNA: TGTGCCAGCAAGGGCGGGATAGGCGCCGGGGAGCTGTTTTTT. It yields the protein CASKGGIGAGELFF. This rearrangement joins TRBV5-4 to TRBJ2-2; TRBD2 might be the D (6 bases). Germline CDR1 is SGHNT and CDR2 is YYREEE (reference sequence). The CDR3 runs to 14 residues. Trimming cost V 6 bases and J 6 bases, with 15 bases left between them.

The J gene is TRBJ2-1, the V gene TRBV15; no definite D call. Trimming stripped 0 bases from V and 3 bases from J, with 15 bases between. Germline V gene data show CDR1 as LNHNV and CDR2 as YYDKDF (reference sequence). CDR3 length: 17 residues. CDR3 bases: TGTGCCACCAGCAGAGATCGAACGAGACACGGCTACAATGAGCAGTTCTTC. Its translation: CATSRDRTRHGYNEQFF. Full variable domain (remainder filled in from reference TRBV15 and TRBJ2-1): DAMVIQNPRYQVTQFGKPVTLSCSQTLNHNVMYWYQQKSSQAPKLLFHYYDKDFNNEADTPDNFQSRRPNTSFCFLDIRSPGLGDTAMYLCATSRDRTRHGYNEQFFGPGTRLTVL.

This clone was recorded only once. The chain joins TRBV18 to TRBJ1-4; D is uncertain. CDR1 and CDR2 (germline): KGHSH, LQKENI. CDR3 size: 14 residues. Trimming took off 2 bases at V and 2 bases at J, with 6 bases between the two ends. The CDR3 bases are TGTGCCAGCTCACCAGCGTATACTAATGAAAAACTGTTTTTT. Translation gives CASSPAYTNEKLFF. Full variable domain (missing parts from reference TRBV18 and TRBJ1-4): NAGVMQNPRHLVRRRGQEARLRCSPMKGHSHVYWYRQLPEEGLKFMVYLQKENIIDESGMPKERFSAEFPKEGPSILRIQQVVRGDSAAYFCASSPAYTNEKLFFGSGTQLSVL.

The V and J genes are TRBV21-1 and TRBJ2-3; the table names TRBD2, a call not compared with the DNA. TRBV21-1 is a pseudogene. This CDR3 comprises 17 residues. CDR3 residues: CASSIREIGRAADTQYF. For the CDR3, the DNA is TGTGCCAGCAGCATACGGGAAATCGGGAGGGCCGCAGATACGCAGTATTTT.

The V and J genes are TRBV2 and TRBJ2-1; a possible D gene is TRBD1 (6 bases). CDR1 is SNHLY, CDR2 FYNNEI, per germline. This CDR3 has 14 amino acids. Trimming stripped 7 bases from V and 8 bases from J, with 18 bases between. CDR3 protein: CASMFTLEGDEQFF. CDR3 sequence (DNA): TGTGCCAGCATGTTTACCTTAGAGGGGGATGAGCAGTTCTTC.

The chain carries TRBV7-2 and TRBJ2-3; D ambiguous. The CDR3 runs 13 residues. CDR1 SGHTA and CDR2 FQGNSA come from the germline V gene. The V and J ends lost 5 bases and 4 bases respectively, with 10 bases between them. Here the CDR3 DNA reads TGTGCCAGCAGCCAGGTAACCCCAGATACGCAGTATTTT. Translated, it gives CASSQVTPDTQYF.

The chain is built from TRBV5-4 and TRBJ2-7; the D gene is possibly TRBD1 (5 bases). V was pared by 4 bases and J by 5 bases, with 19 bases between. From germline, CDR1 is SGHNT and CDR2 YYREEE (reference sequence). This CDR3 is built from 15 residues. The CDR3 coding sequence is TGTGCCAGCAGCCAGAGGACAATCACGAACCACGAGCAGTACTTC. Translating it yields CASSQRTITNHEQYF.

J is TRBJ2-7 and V is TRBV11-2; possibly TRBD1 for D (6 bases). Germline V gene data show CDR1 as SGHAT and CDR2 as FQNNGV. CDR3 length: 19 amino acids. V was cut by 1 base and J by 4 bases, with 26 bases left in between. The CDR3 region has the DNA TGTGCCAGCAGCTTAGTAGGGGGTGGGTTGGACAGAAATGAATACGAGCAGTACTTC. It specifies CASSLVGGGLDRNEYEQYF. The full variable domain, with the rest looked up from reference TRBV11-2 and TRBJ2-7, is EAGVAQSPRYKIIEKRQSVAFWCNPISGHATLYWYQQILGQGPKLLIQFQNNGVVDDSQLPKDRFSAERLKGVDSTLKIQPAKLEDSAVYLCASSLVGGGLDRNEYEQYFGPGTRLTVT.

V and J are TRBV2 and TRBJ2-7; D possibly corresponds to TRBD1 (6 bases). This CDR3 comprises 14 residues. CDR1 is SNHLY and CDR2 is FYNNEI in the germline V gene. Trimming stripped 6 bases from V and 3 bases from J, with 15 bases between. In DNA, the CDR3 is TGTGCCAGCAGCTGGGGCAGGGGAATCTACGAGCAGTACTTC. It encodes CASSWGRGIYEQYF.

This chain connects TRBV28 to TRBJ2-3; the D gene is possibly TRBD2 (5 bases). This CDR3 contains 18 residues. From germline, CDR1 is MDHEN and CDR2 SYDVKM. V lost 5 bases and J 0 bases, leaving 21 bases between the germline ends. The CDR3 loop reads CASSLHPGSRGSTDTQYF. The CDR3 DNA sequence: TGTGCCAGCAGTCTCCATCCGGGCTCTCGGGGTAGCACAGATACGCAGTATTTT.

The chain carries TRBV2 and TRBJ2-1; 12 nucleotides agree with TRBD2. The germline V gene encodes CDR1 SNHLY and CDR2 FYNNEI. V shed 3 bases, J shed 6 bases, and the junction held 3 bases outside the gene matches. The CDR3 runs 15 residues. CDR3 amino acids: CASSETSGSGNEQFF. CDR3 coding DNA: TGTGCCAGCAGTGAGACTAGCGGGAGCGGCAATGAGCAGTTCTTC.

The J gene is TRBJ2-7, the V gene TRBV28; 14 bases are shared with TRBD2. The CDR3 loop spans 13 amino acids. J was trimmed by 7 bases and V by 8 bases; bases with no gene match: 4. Germline V gene sequence: CDR1 MDHEN, CDR2 SYDVKM. CDR3 loop: CASLRTSGREQYF. The CDR3 coding sequence is TGTGCCAGCCTACGGACTAGCGGGAGGGAGCAGTACTTC.

The CDR3 DNA reads as TGCGCCAGCAGCCAAAGAATAGCGGGAGGCCTGATTGATGAGCAGTTCTTC. Translated, it gives CASSQRIAGGLIDEQFF. This sequence joins TRBV4-3 and TRBJ2-1, with 10 positions matching TRBD2. V trimming: 2 bases; J trimming: 8 bases; junction bases outside the gene matches: 12. The CDR3 is 17 amino acids. Germline-derived CDR1 and CDR2 are LGHNA and YSLEER.

This clone appeared a single time. The chain combines TRBV4-1 with TRBJ2-7, with D unclear. The V end was cut by 1 base, the J end by 2 bases, with 15 bases between. The CDR3 totals 16 residues. Germline CDR1 is MGHRA and CDR2 is YSYEKL. The CDR3 DNA reads TGCGCCAGCAGCCAAGTAGTTGGGCGCAGCACCTACGAGCAGTACTTC. It is translated as CASSQVVGRSTYEQYF.

This chain links TRBV6-5 with TRBJ2-1; possibly TRBD1 for D (6 bases). Trimming cost V 0 bases and J 6 bases, with 9 bases left between them. Germline lookup yields CDR1 MNHEY and CDR2 SVGAGI. The CDR3 loop spans 14 amino acids. Here the CDR3 DNA reads TGTGCCAGCAGTTACTCGCCAGGGGTCAATGAGCAGTTCTTC. Translating it yields CASSYSPGVNEQFF.

This CDR3 is CASSQGKCGTSGRETQYF. The DNA for the CDR3 is TGCGCCAGCAGCCAAGGTAAATGCGGGACTAGCGGGAGAGAGACCCAGTACTTC. The V call is TRBV4-3, the J call TRBJ2-5; 14 bases align to TRBD2. This CDR3 spans 18 amino acids. Germline lookup yields CDR1 LGHNA and CDR2 YSLEER. Trimming at V came to 1 base and at J to 4 bases, leaving 8 bases not matched to a gene.